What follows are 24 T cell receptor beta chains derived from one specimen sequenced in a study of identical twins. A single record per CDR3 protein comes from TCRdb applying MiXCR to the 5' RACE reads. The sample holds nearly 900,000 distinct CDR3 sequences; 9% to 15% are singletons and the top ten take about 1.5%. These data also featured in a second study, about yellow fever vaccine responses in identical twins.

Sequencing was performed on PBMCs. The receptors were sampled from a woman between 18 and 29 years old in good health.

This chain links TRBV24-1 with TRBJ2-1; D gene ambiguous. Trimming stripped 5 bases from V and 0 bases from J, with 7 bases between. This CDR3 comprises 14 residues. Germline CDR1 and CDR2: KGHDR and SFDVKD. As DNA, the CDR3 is TGTGCCACCAGTGCCCCGAGCTCCTACAATGAGCAGTTCTTC. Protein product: CATSAPSSYNEQFF.

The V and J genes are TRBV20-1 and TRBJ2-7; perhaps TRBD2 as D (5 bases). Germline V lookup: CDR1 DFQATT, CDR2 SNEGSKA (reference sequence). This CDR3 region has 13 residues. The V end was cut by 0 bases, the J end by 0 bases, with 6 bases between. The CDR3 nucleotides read TGCAGTGCTAGAGAGGGGAGCTCCTACGAGCAGTACGTC. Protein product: CSAREGSSYEQYV.

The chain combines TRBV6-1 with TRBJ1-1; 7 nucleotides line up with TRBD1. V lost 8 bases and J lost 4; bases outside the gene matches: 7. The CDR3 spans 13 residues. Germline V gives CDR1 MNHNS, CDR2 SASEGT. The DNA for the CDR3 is TGTGCCAGCGCTGGACAGGTTGTCACTGAAGCTTTCTTT. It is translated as CASAGQVVTEAFF.

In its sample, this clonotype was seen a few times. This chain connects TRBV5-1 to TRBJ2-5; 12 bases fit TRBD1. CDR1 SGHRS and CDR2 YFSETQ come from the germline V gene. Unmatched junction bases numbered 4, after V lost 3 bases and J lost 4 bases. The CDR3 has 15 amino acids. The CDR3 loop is CASSWGQGAAETQYF. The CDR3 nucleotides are TGCGCCAGCAGCTGGGGACAGGGGGCTGCAGAGACCCAGTACTTC.

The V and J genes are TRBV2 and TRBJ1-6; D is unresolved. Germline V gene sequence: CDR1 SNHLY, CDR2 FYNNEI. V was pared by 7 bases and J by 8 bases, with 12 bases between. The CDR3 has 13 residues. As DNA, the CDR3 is TGTGCCAGCACCCCCGGGCGGGATTCACCCCTCCACTTT. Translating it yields CASTPGRDSPLHF.

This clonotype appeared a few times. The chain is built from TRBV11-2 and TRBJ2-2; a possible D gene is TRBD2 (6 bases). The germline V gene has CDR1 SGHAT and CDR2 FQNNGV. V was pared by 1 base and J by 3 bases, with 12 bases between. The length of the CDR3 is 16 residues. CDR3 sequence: CASSLAGVIDTGELFF. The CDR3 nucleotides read TGTGCCAGCAGCTTAGCGGGAGTGATAGACACCGGGGAGCTGTTTTTT.

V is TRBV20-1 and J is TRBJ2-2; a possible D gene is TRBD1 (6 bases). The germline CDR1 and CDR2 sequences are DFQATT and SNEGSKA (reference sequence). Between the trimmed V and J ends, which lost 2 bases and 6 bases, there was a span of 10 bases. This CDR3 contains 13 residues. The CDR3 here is CSARNRVAGELFF. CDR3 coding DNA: TGCAGTGCTAGAAACAGGGTGGCCGGGGAGCTGTTTTTT.

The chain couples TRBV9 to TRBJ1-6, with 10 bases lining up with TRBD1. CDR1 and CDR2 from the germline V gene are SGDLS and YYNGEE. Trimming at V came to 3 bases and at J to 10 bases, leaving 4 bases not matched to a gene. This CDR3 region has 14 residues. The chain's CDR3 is CASSGQGARSPLHF. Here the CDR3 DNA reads TGTGCCAGCAGCGGACAGGGGGCGCGGTCACCCCTCCACTTT.

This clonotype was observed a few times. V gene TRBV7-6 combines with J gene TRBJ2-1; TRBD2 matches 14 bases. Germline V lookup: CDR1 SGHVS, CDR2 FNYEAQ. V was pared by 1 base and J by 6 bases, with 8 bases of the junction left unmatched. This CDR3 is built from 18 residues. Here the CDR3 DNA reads TGTGCCAGCAGCTTAGTTGGGTGGACTAGCGGGGGGCCCAATGAGCAGTTCTTC. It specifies CASSLVGWTSGGPNEQFF. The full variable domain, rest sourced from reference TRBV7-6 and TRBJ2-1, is GAGVSQSPRYKVTKRGQDVALRCDPISGHVSLYWYRQALGQGPEFLTYFNYEAQQDKSGLPNDRFSAERPEGSISTLTIQRTEQRDSAMYRCASSLVGWTSGGPNEQFFGPGTRLTVL.

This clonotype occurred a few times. CDR3 bases: TGTGCCAGCAGCACAGAGGGACTAGCGGGATTTAGGAATGAGCAGTTCTTC. Translating it yields CASSTEGLAGFRNEQFF. V usage is TRBV27 and J usage is TRBJ2-1; 13 bases line up with TRBD2. The V and J ends lost 6 bases and 7 bases, in that order; junction bases with no gene match: 12. CDR3 length equals 17 residues. From germline, CDR1 is MNHEY and CDR2 SMNVEV (reference sequence).

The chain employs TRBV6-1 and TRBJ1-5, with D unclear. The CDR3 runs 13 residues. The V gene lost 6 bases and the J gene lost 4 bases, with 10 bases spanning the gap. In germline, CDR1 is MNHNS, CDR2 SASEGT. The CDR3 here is CASRSSPNQPQHF. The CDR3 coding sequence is TGTGCCAGCAGGTCTAGTCCAAATCAGCCCCAGCATTTT.

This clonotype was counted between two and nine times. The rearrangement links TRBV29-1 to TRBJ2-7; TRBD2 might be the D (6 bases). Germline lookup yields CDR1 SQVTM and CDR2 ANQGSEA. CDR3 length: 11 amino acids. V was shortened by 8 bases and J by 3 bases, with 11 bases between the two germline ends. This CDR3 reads CSSLEGYEQYF. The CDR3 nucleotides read TGCAGCTCCTTGGAGGGCTACGAGCAGTACTTC.

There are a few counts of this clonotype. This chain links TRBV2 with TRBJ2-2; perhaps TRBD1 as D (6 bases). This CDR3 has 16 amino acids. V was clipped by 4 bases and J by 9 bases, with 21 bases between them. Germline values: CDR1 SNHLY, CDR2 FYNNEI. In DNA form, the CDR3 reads TGTGCCAGCAGTGCAGGGGCCCACCACACCACGAGGGAGCTGTTTTTT. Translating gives CASSAGAHHTTRELFF.

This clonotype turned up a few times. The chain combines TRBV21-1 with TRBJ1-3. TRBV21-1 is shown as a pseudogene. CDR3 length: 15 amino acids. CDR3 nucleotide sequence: TGTGCCAGCAGCAAAGAAGCCAGCTCTGGAAACACCATATATTTT. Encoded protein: CASSKEASSGNTIYF.

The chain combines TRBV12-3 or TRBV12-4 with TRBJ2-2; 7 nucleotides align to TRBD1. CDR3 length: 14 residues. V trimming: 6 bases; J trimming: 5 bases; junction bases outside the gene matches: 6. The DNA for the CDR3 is TGTGCCAGCAGCATCGACAGGGATACCGGGGAGCTGTTTTTT. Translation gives CASSIDRDTGELFF.

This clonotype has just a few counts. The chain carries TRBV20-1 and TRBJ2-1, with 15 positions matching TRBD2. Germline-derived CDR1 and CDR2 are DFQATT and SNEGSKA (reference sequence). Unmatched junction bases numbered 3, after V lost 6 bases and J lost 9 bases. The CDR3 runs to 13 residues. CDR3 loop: CSAQGLAGGEQFF. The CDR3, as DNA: TGCAGTGCCCAGGGACTAGCGGGAGGTGAGCAGTTCTTC.

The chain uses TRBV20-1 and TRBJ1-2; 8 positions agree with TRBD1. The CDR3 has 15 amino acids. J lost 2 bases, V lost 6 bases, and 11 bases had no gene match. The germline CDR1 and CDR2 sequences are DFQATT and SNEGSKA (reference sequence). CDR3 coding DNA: TGCAGTGCAGAATCTCCGGGACAGGCGAACTATGGCTACACCTTC. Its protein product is CSAESPGQANYGYTF.

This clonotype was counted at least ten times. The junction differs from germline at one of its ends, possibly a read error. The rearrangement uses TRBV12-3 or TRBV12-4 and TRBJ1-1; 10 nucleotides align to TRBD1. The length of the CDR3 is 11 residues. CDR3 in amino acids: CASSSGTGVSF. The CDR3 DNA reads TGTGCCAGCAGTTCCGGGACAGGGGTATCCTTT.

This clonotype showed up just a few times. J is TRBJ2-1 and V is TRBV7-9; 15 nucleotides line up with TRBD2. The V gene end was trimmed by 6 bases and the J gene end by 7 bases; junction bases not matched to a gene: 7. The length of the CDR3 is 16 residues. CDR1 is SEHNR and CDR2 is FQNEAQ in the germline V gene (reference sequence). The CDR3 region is CASRSSGLAGGNEQFF. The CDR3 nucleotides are TGTGCCAGCAGGTCTTCGGGACTAGCGGGGGGAAATGAGCAGTTCTTC.

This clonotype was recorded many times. CDR3 region: CASSLGRDGRTQYF. The CDR3 DNA reads TGTGCCAGCAGCTTGGGCCGGGATGGGCGTACGCAGTATTTT. The gene calls are TRBV7-2 and TRBJ2-3; D may be TRBD2 (5 bases). The length of the CDR3 is 14 residues. Looked up from germline, CDR1 is SGHTA and CDR2 is FQGNSA. V was cut by 3 bases and J by 8 bases, with 15 bases left in between.

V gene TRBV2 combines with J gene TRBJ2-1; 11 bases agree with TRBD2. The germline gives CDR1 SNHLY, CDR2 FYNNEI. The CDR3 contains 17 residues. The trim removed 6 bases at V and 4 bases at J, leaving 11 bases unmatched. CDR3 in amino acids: CASRARLAGNRYNEQFF. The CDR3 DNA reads TGTGCCAGCAGGGCTCGACTAGCGGGAAATAGGTACAATGAGCAGTTCTTC. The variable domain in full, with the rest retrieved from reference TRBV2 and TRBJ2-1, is EPEVTQTPSHQVTQMGQEVILRCVPISNHLYFYWYRQILGQKVEFLVSFYNNEISEKSEIFDDQFSVERPDGSNFTLKIRSTKLEDSAMYFCASRARLAGNRYNEQFFGPGTRLTVL.

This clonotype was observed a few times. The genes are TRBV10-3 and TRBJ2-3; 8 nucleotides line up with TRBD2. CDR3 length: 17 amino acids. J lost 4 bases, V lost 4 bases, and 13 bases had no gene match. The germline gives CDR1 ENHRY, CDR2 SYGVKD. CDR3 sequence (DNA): TGTGCCATCAGTGCCCTCGGCGGGAAAGCGGGAGCAGATACGCAGTATTTT. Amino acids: CAISALGGKAGADTQYF.

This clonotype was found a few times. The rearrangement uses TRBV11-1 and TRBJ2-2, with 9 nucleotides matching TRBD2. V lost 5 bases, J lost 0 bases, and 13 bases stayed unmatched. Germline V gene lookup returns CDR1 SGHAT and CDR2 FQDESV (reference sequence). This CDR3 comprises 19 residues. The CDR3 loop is CASSPTGLAGPANTGELFF. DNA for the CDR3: TGTGCCAGCAGCCCTACGGGACTAGCAGGACCCGCGAACACCGGGGAGCTGTTTTTT.

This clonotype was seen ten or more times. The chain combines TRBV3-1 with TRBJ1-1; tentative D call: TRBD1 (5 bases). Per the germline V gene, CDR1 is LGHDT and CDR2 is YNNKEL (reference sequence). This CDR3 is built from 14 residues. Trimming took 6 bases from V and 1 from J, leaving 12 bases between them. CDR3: CASRLTGRNTEAFF. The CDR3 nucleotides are TGTGCCAGCAGACTCACGGGACGGAACACTGAAGCTTTCTTT.